The sequence of this T cell receptor (beta chain) was determined in a study of T cells after yellow fever vaccination. Study conclusions and caveats: Among primary-vaccination clones, most reappeared after the booster, at 96% for CD4 and more than 75% for CD8.

TCR cDNA was made by 5'RACE template switching, adding a universal primer site and UMIs. One entry per CDR3 protein results from TCRdb running MiXCR on the 5' RACE reads. Of hundreds of thousands of distinct CDR3 sequences detected, 13% appear once; the ten largest clones hold over 13%. This CDR3 has 18 amino acids. This clonotype was counted only a few times. As yet, its antigen is unknown. It may be a read error: a sequence one base away is much more abundant. The clonotype comes from a man aged 25-45 years who received the YFV17D yellow fever vaccine. The sample was PBMCs, taken on the day of the yellow fever booster vaccination. This chain uses TRBV12-3 or TRBV12-4 with TRBJ2-1, with 10 bases fitting TRBD2. CDR3 loop: CAISFRSSSGSLHNEQFF. The DNA of the CDR3 is TGTGCCATCAGTTTTCGGTCTTCTAGCGGGAGTCTCCACAATGAGCAGTTCTTC.